This entry features one T cell receptor beta chain sequence. This clonotype was seen ten or more times. Its antigen is currently not known. Base qualities are not recorded, but no much larger clone differs from it by a single base. This sample is part of a study of Graves' ophthalmopathy and Graves' hyperthyroidism (dated by TCRdb to between 2017 and 2018). With regard to the full study: Hyperthyroidism was defined as stable when no progression to ophthalmopathy occurred within 18 months of follow-up. To tell Graves' ophthalmopathy apart from Graves' hyperthyroidism, and to predict which patients would progress to ophthalmopathy, the study relied on TCR beta repertoire signatures. In total, some 140 blood samples were TCR-sequenced: 40 to 45 ophthalmopathy, over 70 hyperthyroidism and roughly 17 hyperthyroidism-to-ophthalmopathy patients. A discovery set of 100 patients (around 40 ophthalmopathy, about 55 stable hyperthyroidism) was enrolled to explore V-J signatures distinguishing ophthalmopathy from hyperthyroidism. An independent validation cohort was composed of 18 to 20 hyperthyroidism patients and 17 patients who later progressed from hyperthyroidism to ophthalmopathy. In a handful of hyperthyroidism patients, the T-cell repertoire of thyroid tissue was compared with the T-cell repertoire of blood. After sampling, hyperthyroidism patients received methimazole starting at 30 mg daily, and ophthalmopathy patients received high-dose intravenous methylprednisolone.

The paper's findings and limits, for the study overall: In cross-validation, the 13-signature model distinguished ophthalmopathy from stable hyperthyroidism with about 87% sensitivity and around 82% specificity, and in the test set the corresponding values were around 78% and 73%. Most of the expanded thyroid clonotypes with a frequency above 0.001 were also detected in blood, and it was suggested that the thyroid immune response may be reflected by blood repertoires. In validation, the model predicted ophthalmopathy progression with over 60% sensitivity and 72.22% specificity; some 13 predicted patients were CT-confirmed with GO in a median of approximately 6.5 months. No statistical method was used to predetermine the sample size, and group allocation was not hidden from the investigators.

The CDR3 spans 15 residues, from the cysteine through the phenylalanine. Only the CDR3 region is kept as DNA, spanning 45 bases read in frame from base 1. CDR1 is given as WSHSY and CDR2 as SAAADI, both from the germline V gene. Trimming accounts for 7 bases at V and 5 bases at J, while the number of junction bases matched to no gene is 14. TCR beta CDR3 regions were amplified from RNA transcripts for repertoire sequencing. A first-round RT-PCR used HTBI primers with the Qiagen OneStep RT-PCR kit, followed by a second-round multiplex PCR, size selection and purification. The libraries underwent paired-end sequencing with 100 bp reads on an Illumina HiSeq2000. The authors' pipeline ran thus. SOAPnuke was used to process the reads, throwing out any read that had adapters, had uncalled bases, had a mean Phred below 15, or lacked an exact constant-primer or identifier match. COPE v1.2.5 was used to merge the high-quality paired reads. Clonotypes were defined as unique nucleotide sequences and were aligned to IMGT TRB V, D and J references using MiTCR v1.1. The analysis was limited to V-J combinations with a frequency above 0.0001, which together covered roughly 99% of the repertoires. For each V-J combination, a TCR clonal expansion and chaos score was defined as F50 clonal expansion divided by the chaos observed in the TCRdist matrix. Welch's t-statistics and random forest were used to narrow the features down to over ten V-J combinations, which were then fed into a naive Bayes classifier. The similarity between thyroid and blood repertoires was quantified using the Morisita-Horn index. TCRdb handled the public reads itself, with Q25 trimming in fastp and clone calling in MiXCR, and kept productive beta chains. CDR3 protein duplicates are merged, each entry listing the most common genes and DNA. Clone size and V and J calls follow TCRdb, not the original study. The sample table shows over a million distinct CDR3 sequences, and about two fifths are seen once. The biggest ten clones account for around 10% of the sample.

Hyperthyroidism patients were newly diagnosed, with disease duration under 2 months, and aged 18 to 65 years. Patients were excluded if they had other autoimmune diseases, uncontrolled infections, pregnancy or lactation. Clinical symptoms, serum thyroxine, TRAb, thyroid ultrasound and orbital computed tomography were used for diagnosis. Total RNA was extracted using Trizol reagent, and RNA quality was checked on an Agilent 2100 Bioanalyzer. This receptor was obtained from an adult man with Graves' hyperthyroidism. The sample consisted of peripheral blood or thyroid tissue (not recorded which). The V gene is TRBV10-2 and the J gene is TRBJ2-7; TRBD1 aligns with 7 central bases. The nucleotide sequence is TGCGCCAGCACGGACTGGCGAGGGGGCTTTGACGAGCAGTACTTC. Protein translation: CASTDWRGGFDEQYF.